One and the same sample provided the 10 T cell receptor beta chains below, sequenced in a study of post-analysis software for immune sequencing data. These receptors have no identified antigens. Study conclusions and caveats: There were about 5 TRBV segments more frequent in patients than controls, and TRBV5-6, TRBV5-1 and TRBV20-1 were among them.

TCR beta cDNA libraries included unique molecular identifiers. TCRdb re-derived calls from the PCR reads in MiXCR, one entry per CDR3 protein. The table lists hundreds of thousands of distinct CDR3 sequences, less than 35% of them singletons, with 0.56% in the top ten. Sequenced material: blood. The receptors were gathered from a girl aged 10-17 years with multiple sclerosis.

The rearrangement uses TRBV7-2 and TRBJ2-5; D is tentatively TRBD1 or TRBD2 (7 bases each). The CDR3 sequence is 18 residues long. V gave up 3 bases and J gave up 5 bases, with 25 bases separating them. CDR1 SGHTA and CDR2 FQGNSA come from the germline V gene. The CDR3 bases are TGTGCCAGCAGCTTTTTGAGACAGGGAGGGCAGGTTGGGGAGACCCAGTACTTC. Translating it yields CASSFLRQGGQVGETQYF.

The chain joins TRBV13 to TRBJ1-1; D gene ambiguous. V was clipped by 6 bases and J by 1 base, with 15 bases between them. The CDR3 spans 15 residues. In germline, CDR1 is PRHDT, CDR2 FYEKMQ (reference sequence). The CDR3 DNA reads TGTGCCAGCAGAGTTCCAGGCACCTCGAACACTGAAGCTTTCTTT. Its protein is CASRVPGTSNTEAFF.

This clonotype was recorded a few times. The chain employs TRBV28 and TRBJ2-3; TRBD2 matches at 10 bases. Germline V gene lookup returns CDR1 MDHEN and CDR2 SYDVKM. The V gene end was trimmed by 3 bases and the J gene end by 5 bases; junction bases not matched to a gene: 5. This CDR3 comprises 15 residues. This chain's CDR3 is CASSLLSGRGDTQYF. The DNA of the CDR3 is TGTGCCAGCAGTTTGTTGAGCGGGAGGGGAGATACGCAGTATTTT.

This clonotype was counted a few times. The V gene is TRBV16, the J gene TRBJ1-2; D unresolved. This CDR3 is built from 16 residues. Germline CDR1 and CDR2: KGHSY and FQNENV. V was pared by 3 bases and J by 2 bases, with 16 bases between. DNA of the CDR3: TGTGCCAGCAGCCAGCCAAGAAAGTTGGCAAACTATGGCTACACCTTC. The encoded protein is CASSQPRKLANYGYTF.

This clonotype turned up a few times. CDR3 nucleotide sequence: TGCAGTGCTAGACAGAGCGGGAGGGCCTACGAGCAGTACTTC. It translates to CSARQSGRAYEQYF. The rearrangement uses TRBV20-1 and TRBJ2-7; 10 bases fit TRBD2. From germline, CDR1 is DFQATT and CDR2 SNEGSKA (reference sequence). This CDR3 contains 14 residues. V shed 2 bases and J 2 bases; nucleotides not matched to a gene: 3.

V is TRBV6-5 and J is TRBJ2-7, with D tentatively TRBD1 (5 bases). The germline gives CDR1 MNHEY, CDR2 SVGAGI. There are 15 residues in the CDR3. Trimming removed 9 bases from V and 7 bases from J, with 25 bases in between. As DNA, the CDR3 is TGTGCCAGTTCCCAGGGTAGGTCAGAATACAATGAGCAGTACTTC. Protein product: CASSQGRSEYNEQYF.

This clonotype was observed a handful of times. The V call is TRBV7-2, the J call TRBJ2-1, with D possibly TRBD2 on 6 matching bases. Germline CDR1 is SGHTA and CDR2 is FQGNSA. CDR3 length: 16 amino acids. V lost 1 base and J lost 6, with 16 bases in between. The CDR3 protein is CASSLGGSGLSNEQFF. The DNA of the CDR3 is TGTGCCAGCAGCTTAGGGGGTAGCGGCCTCTCCAATGAGCAGTTCTTC.

This chain links TRBV15 with TRBJ2-5, with D uncertain. V gave up 0 bases and J gave up 5 bases, with 7 bases separating them. CDR1 and CDR2 (germline): LNHNV, YYDKDF (reference sequence). The CDR3 length is 13 residues. DNA for the CDR3: TGTGCCACCAGCAGAGATTGGGCGGAGACCCAGTACTTC. Translation: CATSRDWAETQYF.

The CDR3: CASGTQAAGNTIYF. Here the CDR3 DNA reads TGTGCCAGCGGAACACAGGCTGCTGGAAACACCATATATTTT. The chain is built from TRBV7-2 and TRBJ1-3; D perhaps matches TRBD1 (5 bases). Trimming took off 8 bases at V and 2 bases at J, with 13 bases between the two ends. Per the germline V gene, CDR1 is SGHTA and CDR2 is FQGNSA. This CDR3 region has 14 residues.

V gene TRBV19 combines with J gene TRBJ2-1; D is ambiguous. The CDR3 totals 14 residues. The germline CDR1 and CDR2 sequences are LNHDA and SQIVND (reference sequence). V lost 3 bases and J lost 7, with 13 bases in between. The CDR3 bases are TGTGCCAGTAGTATCGTGGATAGAACGAATGAGCAGTTCTTC. Its translation is CASSIVDRTNEQFF.